This TCR beta chain was sequenced for a study of early T cells in non-severe SARS-CoV-2 infection. Study-level background: Sequencing used unsorted whole-blood bulk RNA, so chains lack pairing. Study-level findings and limits: In VDJdb matching, anti-spike CD8 responses were favored while private and CD4 specificities went missing.

Tagging with unique molecular identifiers was applied to individual cDNA molecules. TCRdb re-derived calls from the 5' RACE reads in MiXCR, one entry per CDR3 protein. This table has about 58,000 distinct CDR3 sequences, 9.5% to 15% appearing once. This clonotype was found a few times. The antigen is unknown. The CDR3 runs to 12 residues. Germline V CDR1 and CDR2: ENHRY, SYGVKD. The V gene lost 9 bases and the J gene lost 5 bases, with 11 bases spanning the gap. The sample was whole blood. The V gene is TRBV10-3, the J gene TRBJ2-4, with a possible D match to TRBD2 (7 bases). The sequence derives from an adult who was a healthcare worker with PCR-confirmed SARS-CoV-2 infection or an uninfected control (not recorded which). CDR3 nucleotides: TGTGCCATAAGGGGGGGCGAAAACATTCAGTACTTC. This translates into CAIRGGENIQYF.